This T cell receptor beta chain stems from a study of metastatic and nonmetastatic thyroid tumors. Study in general: For malignant and benign thyroid patients, tumor or nodule tissue and blood were the sources whose repertoires were compared. Broader study findings: Compared with benign nodules, malignant thyroid tumors were reported to have significantly higher TCR beta diversity in both blood and tumor.

On this clone: What it binds is unknown.

None of the patients had undergone any treatment ahead of thyroid surgery. There are 13 residues in the CDR3. The germline V gene has CDR1 SGHNT and CDR2 YENEEA. Trimming stripped 4 bases from V and 4 bases from J, with 7 bases between. TCRdb reprocessed the PCR reads via MiXCR. This sample has about 43,000 clones, with approximately 24% found just once. Material: tumor tissue. The origin of this receptor is a female donor with papillary thyroid cancer or a benign thyroid nodule (not recorded which). Some clones in this sample may be carry-over from other donors' samples. The chain employs TRBV11-3 and TRBJ1-4; D is unresolved. Written as DNA, the CDR3 is TGTGCCAGCAGCTCAACAGTTAATGAAAAACTGTTTTTT. Translating it yields CASSSTVNEKLFF.